Following are 16 T cell receptor beta chains from one sample sequenced in a study of cytomegalovirus exposure and HLA in healthy donors. The PCR employed 60 Vbeta primers together with 13 Jbeta primers. Sequenced by immunoSEQ multiplex PCR; TCRdb stores in-frame clones only, minus some. The repertoire holds about 140,000 clones, with roughly 84% as singletons. Specimen: PBMCs. Source of these receptors: a boy aged 2 to 10 in good health and CMV-seronegative.

The chain has TRBV4-1 and TRBJ2-2, with D perhaps matching TRBD2 (6 bases). The CDR3 contains 16 residues. The germline V gene has CDR1 MGHRA and CDR2 YSYEKL. Trimming took 2 bases from V and 4 from J, leaving 14 bases between them. The CDR3 spells CASSQSPGVGTGELFF. The CDR3 nucleotides read TGCGCCAGCAGCCAAAGTCCGGGAGTCGGCACCGGGGAGCTGTTTTTT.

The chain employs TRBV5-1 and TRBJ1-2, with unresolved D. The CDR3 length is 15 residues. Trimming took 0 bases from V and 4 from J, leaving 13 bases between them. The germline gives CDR1 SGHRS, CDR2 YFSETQ. Here the CDR3 DNA reads TGCGCCAGCAGCTTGGGGACTCAAACCGGCTATGGCTACACCTTC. This sequence encodes CASSLGTQTGYGYTF.

The CDR3 DNA follows: TGTGCCAGCAGCTTATTCGGCGGGAGTAAGGACATTCAGTACTTC. It yields the protein CASSLFGGSKDIQYF. This rearrangement joins TRBV7-3 to TRBJ2-4; the match to TRBD2 covers 7 bases. The CDR3 runs 15 residues. In germline, CDR1 is SGHTA, CDR2 FQGTGA. V lost 2 bases and J lost 8; bases outside the gene matches: 9.

The V and J genes are TRBV5-4 and TRBJ1-1; possible D gene TRBD1, 5 bases. V lost 1 base, J lost 4 bases, and 11 bases lay in between. The length of the CDR3 is 14 residues. Germline CDR1 is SGHNT and CDR2 is YYREEE (reference sequence). CDR3: CASSLQGQGTEAFF. The CDR3 coding sequence is TGTGCCAGCAGCTTGCAGGGCCAAGGCACTGAAGCTTTCTTT.

The chain recombines TRBV7-3 with TRBJ1-1; D is possibly TRBD1 (5 bases). The CDR3 is 15 amino acids. The germline V gene has CDR1 SGHTA and CDR2 FQGTGA. Deletions cut 1 base from V and 5 bases from J, with 14 bases between. The DNA of the CDR3 is TGTGCCAGCAGCTTAATGGGGGGGGAGAGGACTGAAGCTTTCTTT. The encoded protein is CASSLMGGERTEAFF.

The rearrangement uses TRBV29-1 and TRBJ2-3; a weak D match, TRBD2 (6 bases). In germline, CDR1 is SQVTM, CDR2 ANQGSEA. There are 14 residues in the CDR3. The ends were cut back, 5 bases at V and 4 bases at J, with 16 bases in the middle. CDR3 amino acids: CSVRREVEADTQYF. The DNA for the CDR3 is TGCAGCGTTAGAAGGGAGGTTGAAGCAGATACGCAGTATTTT.

This clone appeared a single time. The chain employs TRBV14 and TRBJ1-1, with D maybe TRBD1 (6 bases). The germline V gene encodes CDR1 SGHDN and CDR2 FVKESK. The CDR3 loop spans 15 amino acids. Deletions cut 3 bases from V and 6 bases from J, with 17 bases between. CDR3 region: CASSHLLRQAAEAFF. In nucleotides, the CDR3 is TGTGCCAGCAGCCACCTACTACGACAGGCGGCTGAAGCTTTCTTT.

V is TRBV5-6 and J is TRBJ2-3; no definite D call. V shed 5 bases and J shed 2 bases, with 6 bases lying between them. Germline V CDR1 and CDR2: SGHDT, YYEEEE. This CDR3 region has 12 residues. The CDR3 is CASRTPTDTQYF. The CDR3 DNA sequence: TGTGCCAGCAGGACTCCCACAGATACGCAGTATTTT.

V gene TRBV27 combines with J gene TRBJ2-3; 7 bases are a match to TRBD1. Germline V gene data show CDR1 as MNHEY and CDR2 as SMNVEV (reference sequence). V shed 5 bases, J shed 0 bases, and the junction held 8 bases outside the gene matches. The CDR3 runs to 16 residues. The CDR3, as DNA: TGTGCCAGCAGTGGCCTCAGGGGGATCAGCACAGATACGCAGTATTTT. Amino acid sequence: CASSGLRGISTDTQYF.

The chain combines TRBV7-9 with TRBJ2-5; 7 nucleotides match TRBD2. CDR3 length: 15 residues. V lost 5 bases and J lost 3; bases outside the gene matches: 9. In germline, CDR1 is SEHNR, CDR2 FQNEAQ (reference sequence). CDR3 in amino acids: CASSPWVAGEETQYF. In DNA form, the CDR3 reads TGTGCCAGCAGCCCGTGGGTGGCGGGAGAAGAGACCCAGTACTTC.

The V call is TRBV9, the J call TRBJ2-7; tentatively, D is TRBD2 (6 bases). V lost 4 bases, J lost 0 bases, and 14 bases lay in between. The germline V gene encodes CDR1 SGDLS and CDR2 YYNGEE. The CDR3 runs 15 residues. The CDR3 reads CASSPRDGSSYEQYF. The CDR3 coding sequence is TGTGCCAGCAGCCCCCGGGACGGGAGCTCCTACGAGCAGTACTTC.

The V gene is TRBV11-2, the J gene TRBJ2-5; 10 bases are a match to TRBD2. This CDR3 comprises 16 residues. Germline CDR1 SGHAT, CDR2 FQNNGV. The trim removed 3 bases at V and 2 bases at J, leaving 6 bases unmatched. The CDR3 region has the DNA TGTGCCAGCAGCTTCGGAGCAGCGGGAGGGCAAGAGACCCAGTACTTC. This encodes CASSFGAAGGQETQYF.

This chain uses TRBV27 with TRBJ1-1; possibly TRBD1 for D (6 bases). Trimming left V 5 bases short and J 2 bases short, with 15 bases between. The CDR3 is 15 amino acids. The germline gives CDR1 MNHEY, CDR2 SMNVEV (reference sequence). CDR3 sequence reads: CASSPEDRLNTEAFF. CDR3 DNA: TGTGCCAGCAGTCCAGAGGACAGATTAAACACTGAAGCTTTCTTT.

The J gene is TRBJ2-2, the V gene TRBV5-1; D unresolved. CDR1 is SGHRS, CDR2 YFSETQ, per germline. The germline V and J ends were trimmed by 7 bases and 2 bases, with 15 bases remaining between them. The CDR3 runs 15 residues. Here the CDR3 reads CASSPIQENTGELFF. CDR3 DNA: TGCGCCAGCTCACCCATTCAGGAAAACACCGGGGAGCTGTTTTTT.

V is TRBV19 and J is TRBJ2-7; 8 bases agree with TRBD1. Germline loops: CDR1 LNHDA, CDR2 SQIVND (reference sequence). The CDR3 extends over 15 amino acids. V trimming: 6 bases; J trimming: 5 bases; junction bases outside the gene matches: 12. CDR3 bases: TGTGCCAGTAGGTTGGAGGACAGGGCGTCGCACGAGCAGTACTTC. Residues: CASRLEDRASHEQYF.

The sample holds one count of this clone. The CDR3 is CASSLGLAGVEQYF. The CDR3 DNA follows: TGCGCCAGCAGCTTGGGACTAGCGGGGGTCGAGCAGTACTTC. The chain carries TRBV5-1 and TRBJ2-7, with TRBD2 matching over 12 bases. Trimming cost V 0 bases and J 6 bases; bases outside gene matches: 1. Per germline, CDR1 SGHRS and CDR2 YFSETQ. This CDR3 has 14 residues.